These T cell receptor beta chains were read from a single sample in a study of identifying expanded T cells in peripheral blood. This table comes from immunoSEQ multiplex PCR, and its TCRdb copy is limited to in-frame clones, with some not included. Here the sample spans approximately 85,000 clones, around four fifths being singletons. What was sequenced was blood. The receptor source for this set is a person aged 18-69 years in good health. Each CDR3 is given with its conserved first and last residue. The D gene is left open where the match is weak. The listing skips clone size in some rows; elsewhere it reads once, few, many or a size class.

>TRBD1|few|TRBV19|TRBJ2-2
CASRDRGFTGELFF
TGTGCCAGTCGGGACAGGGGGTTTACCGGGGAGCTGTTTTTT
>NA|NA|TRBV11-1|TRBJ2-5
CASSHRGGTETQYF
TGTGCCAGCAGCCACCGTGGCGGAACCGAGACCCAGTACTTC
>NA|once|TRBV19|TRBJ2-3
CASSGGIGDTQYF
TGTGCCAGTAGTGGTGGGATAGGAGATACGCAGTATTTT
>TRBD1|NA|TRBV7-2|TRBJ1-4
CASSLRDRGLSEKLFF
TGTGCCAGCAGCTTACGGGACAGGGGGCTAAGTGAAAAACTGTTTTTT
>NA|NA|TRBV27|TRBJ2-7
CASSWGPNRYYEQYF
TGTGCCAGCAGTTGGGGACCTAACAGGTACTACGAGCAGTACTTC
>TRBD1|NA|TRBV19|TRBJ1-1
CASRGQGETEAFF
TGTGCCAGTCGGGGGCAGGGGGAAACTGAAGCTTTCTTT
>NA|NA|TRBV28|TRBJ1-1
CATLGGTEAFF
TGTGCCACCCTGGGGGGCACTGAAGCTTTCTTT
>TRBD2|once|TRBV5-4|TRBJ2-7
CASSLQASGGTYEQYF
TGTGCCAGCAGCTTGCAAGCTAGCGGAGGAACCTACGAGCAGTACTTC
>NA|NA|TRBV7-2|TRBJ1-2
CASSLESVANYGYTF
TGTGCCAGCAGCTTAGAGTCAGTTGCTAACTATGGCTACACCTTC
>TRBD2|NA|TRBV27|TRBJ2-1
CASTSHTSGSYNEQFF
TGTGCCAGCACCTCACATACTAGCGGGTCCTACAATGAGCAGTTCTTC
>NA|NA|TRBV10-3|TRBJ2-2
CAITASRAGITVAGELFF
TGTGCCATCACTGCGTCGAGGGCAGGGATAACAGTCGCCGGGGAGCTGTTTTTT
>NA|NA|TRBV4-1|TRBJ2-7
CASSQDTGPPDEQYF
TGCGCCAGCAGCCAAGACACCGGACCCCCGGACGAGCAGTACTTC
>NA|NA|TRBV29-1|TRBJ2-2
CSVELPGRTGELFF
TGCAGCGTTGAACTGCCAGGGAGGACCGGGGAGCTGTTTTTT
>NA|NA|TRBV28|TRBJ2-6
CASREDSNSGANVLTF
TGTGCCAGCAGGGAGGACAGTAACTCTGGGGCCAACGTCCTGACTTTC
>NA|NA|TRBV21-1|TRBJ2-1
CASSPMGSLYNEQFF
TGTGCCAGCAGCCCTATGGGGAGTCTTTACAATGAGCAGTTCTTC
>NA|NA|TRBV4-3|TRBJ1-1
CASSQAGEGTEAFF
TGCGCCAGCAGCCAAGCGGGGGAGGGCACTGAAGCTTTCTTT
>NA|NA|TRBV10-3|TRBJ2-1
CAISESEGTRHNEQFF
TGTGCCATCAGTGAGTCGGAAGGGACCCGACACAATGAGCAGTTCTTC
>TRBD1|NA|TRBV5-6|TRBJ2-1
CASSSKSTGVSSYNEQFF
TGTGCCAGCAGCTCGAAATCGACAGGGGTTAGCTCCTACAATGAGCAGTTCTTC
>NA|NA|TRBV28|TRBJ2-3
CASSPSGWEDTQYF
TGTGCCAGCAGTCCCTCAGGTTGGGAAGATACGCAGTATTTT
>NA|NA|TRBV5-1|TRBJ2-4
CASSSLGGAENIQYF
TGCGCCAGCAGCTCCCTGGGGGGAGCGGAAAACATTCAGTACTTC
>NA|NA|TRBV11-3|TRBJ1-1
CASSLDRNTEAFF
TGTGCCAGCAGCCTTGACAGGAACACTGAAGCTTTCTTT
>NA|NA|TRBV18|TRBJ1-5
CASSPRAGWDSNQPQHF
TGTGCCAGCTCACCACGCGCAGGGTGGGATAGCAATCAGCCCCAGCATTTT
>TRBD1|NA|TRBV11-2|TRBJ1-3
CASSLGTGGNTIYF
TGTGCCAGCAGCTTGGGGACAGGGGGAAACACCATATATTTT
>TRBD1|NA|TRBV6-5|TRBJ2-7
CASSYAGTGAYEQYF
TGTGCCAGCAGTTACGCCGGGACAGGGGCCTACGAGCAGTACTTC
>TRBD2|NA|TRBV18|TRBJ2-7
CASSPTVAGVYEQYF
TGTGCCAGCTCACCCACGGTAGCGGGAGTCTACGAGCAGTACTTC
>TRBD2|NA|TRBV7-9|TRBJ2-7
CASSPLAGGPSYEQYF
TGTGCCAGCAGCCCACTAGCGGGAGGGCCCTCCTACGAGCAGTACTTC
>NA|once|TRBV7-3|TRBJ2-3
CASSLAGSLSTDTQYF
TGTGCCAGCAGCTTAGCCGGGAGCCTAAGCACAGATACGCAGTATTTT
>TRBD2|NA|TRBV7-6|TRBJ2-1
CASSLDWTSGLNEQFF
TGTGCCAGCAGCTTAGACTGGACTAGCGGACTCAATGAGCAGTTCTTC
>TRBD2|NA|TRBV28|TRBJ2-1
CASSFGPGLAGNEQFF
TGTGCCAGCAGTTTTGGTCCGGGACTAGCGGGCAATGAGCAGTTCTTC
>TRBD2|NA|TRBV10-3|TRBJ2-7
CAISEGTSVQYF
TGTGCCATCAGTGAGGGGACTAGTGTGCAGTACTTC
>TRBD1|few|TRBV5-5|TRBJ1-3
CASSSDRVRYF
TGTGCCAGCAGCTCTGACAGGGTTCGATATTTT
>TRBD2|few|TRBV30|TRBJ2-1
CAWSVLGLGVGEQFF
TGTGCCTGGAGTGTACTAGGACTAGGGGTAGGTGAGCAATTCTTC
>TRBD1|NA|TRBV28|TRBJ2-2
CASSFGTGVTGELFF
TGTGCCAGCAGCTTTGGGACAGGCGTAACCGGGGAGCTGTTTTTT
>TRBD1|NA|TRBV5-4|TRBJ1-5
CASSLTLGPTGNNQPQHF
TGTGCCAGCAGCTTGACCCTCGGCCCGACAGGGAACAATCAGCCCCAGCATTTT
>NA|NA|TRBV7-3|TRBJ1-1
CASSPREEAFF
TGTGCCAGCAGCCCCCGAGAGGAAGCTTTCTTT
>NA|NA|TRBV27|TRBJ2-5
CASSPSGETQYF
TGTGCCAGCAGTCCTTCCGGGGAGACCCAGTACTTC
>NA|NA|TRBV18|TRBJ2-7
CASSPPTGNSYEQYF
TGTGCCAGCTCACCGCCGACAGGTAACTCCTACGAGCAGTACTTC
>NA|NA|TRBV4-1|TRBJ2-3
CASSQDYITDTQYF
TGCGCCAGCAGCCAAGATTATATCACAGATACGCAGTATTTT
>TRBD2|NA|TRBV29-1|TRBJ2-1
CSEGVAGVGEQFF
TGCAGCGAGGGGGTAGCGGGAGTTGGTGAGCAGTTCTTC
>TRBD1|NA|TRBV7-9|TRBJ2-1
CASSLGTGRINEQFF
TGTGCCAGCAGCTTAGGGACAGGGCGGATCAATGAGCAGTTCTTC
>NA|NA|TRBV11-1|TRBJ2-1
CASSLGSGDYNEQFF
TGTGCCAGCAGCTTAGGATCCGGGGACTACAATGAGCAGTTCTTC
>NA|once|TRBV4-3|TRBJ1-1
CASSQASVEANTEAFF
TGCGCCAGCAGCCAAGCTAGTGTAGAGGCGAACACTGAAGCTTTCTTT
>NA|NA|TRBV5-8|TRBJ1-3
CASSLGSSGNTIYF
TGTGCCAGCAGCTTGGGCAGCTCTGGAAACACCATATATTTT
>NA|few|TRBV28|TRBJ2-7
CASSLSDRQYF
TGTGCCAGCAGTCTATCGGACAGGCAGTACTTC
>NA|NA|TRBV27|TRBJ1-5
CASSQGHTGQPQHF
TGTGCCAGCAGTCAAGGACACACAGGTCAGCCCCAGCATTTT
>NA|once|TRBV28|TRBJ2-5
CASSFLVTGTHTQETQYF
TGTGCCAGCAGTTTTCTTGTAACCGGGACACACACTCAAGAGACCCAGTACTTC